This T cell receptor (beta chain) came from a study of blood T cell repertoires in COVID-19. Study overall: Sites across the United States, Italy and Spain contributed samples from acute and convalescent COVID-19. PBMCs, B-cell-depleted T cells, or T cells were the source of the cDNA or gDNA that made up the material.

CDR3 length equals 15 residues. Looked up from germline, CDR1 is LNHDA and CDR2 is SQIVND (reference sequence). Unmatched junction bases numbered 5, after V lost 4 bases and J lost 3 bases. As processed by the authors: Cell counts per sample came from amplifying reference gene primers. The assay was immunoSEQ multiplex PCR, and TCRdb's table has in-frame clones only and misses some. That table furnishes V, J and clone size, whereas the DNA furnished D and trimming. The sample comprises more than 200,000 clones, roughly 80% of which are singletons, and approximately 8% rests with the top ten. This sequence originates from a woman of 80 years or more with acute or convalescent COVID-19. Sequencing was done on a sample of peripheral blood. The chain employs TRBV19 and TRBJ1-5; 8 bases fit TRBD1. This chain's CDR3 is CASSTTGGTNQPQHF. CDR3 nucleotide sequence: TGTGCCAGTAGTACCACAGGGGGGACCAATCAGCCCCAGCATTTT. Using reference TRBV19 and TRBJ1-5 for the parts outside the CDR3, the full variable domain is DGGITQSPKYLFRKEGQNVTLSCEQNLNHDAMYWYRQDPGQGLRLIYYSQIVNDFQKGDIAEGYSVSREKKESFPLTVTSAQKNPTAFYLCASSTTGGTNQPQHFGDGTRLSIL.